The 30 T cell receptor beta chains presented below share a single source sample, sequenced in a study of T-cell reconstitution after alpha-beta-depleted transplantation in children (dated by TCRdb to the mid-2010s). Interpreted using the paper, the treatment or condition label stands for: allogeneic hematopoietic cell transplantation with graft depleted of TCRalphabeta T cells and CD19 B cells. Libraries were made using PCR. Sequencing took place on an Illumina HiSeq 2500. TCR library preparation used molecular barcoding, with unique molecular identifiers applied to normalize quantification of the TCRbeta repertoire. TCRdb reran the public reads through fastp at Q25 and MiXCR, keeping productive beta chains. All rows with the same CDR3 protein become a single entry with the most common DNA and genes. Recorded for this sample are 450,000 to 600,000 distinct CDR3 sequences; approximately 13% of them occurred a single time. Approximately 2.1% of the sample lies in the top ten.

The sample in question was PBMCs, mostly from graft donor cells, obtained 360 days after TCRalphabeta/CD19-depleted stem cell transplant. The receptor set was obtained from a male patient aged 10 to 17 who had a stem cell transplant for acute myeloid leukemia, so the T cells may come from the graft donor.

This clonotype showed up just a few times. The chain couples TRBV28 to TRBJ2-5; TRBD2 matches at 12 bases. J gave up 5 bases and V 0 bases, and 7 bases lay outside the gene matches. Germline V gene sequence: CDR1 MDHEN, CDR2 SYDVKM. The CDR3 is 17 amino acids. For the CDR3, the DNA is TGTGCCAGCAGTTTATGCCTAGCGGGAGGGCGCGGTGAGACCCAGTACTTC. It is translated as CASSLCLAGGRGETQYF.

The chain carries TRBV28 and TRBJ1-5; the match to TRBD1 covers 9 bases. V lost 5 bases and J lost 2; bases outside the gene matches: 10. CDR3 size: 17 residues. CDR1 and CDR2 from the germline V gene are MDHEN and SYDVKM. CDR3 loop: CASSTGQGLLGNQPQHF. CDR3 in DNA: TGTGCCAGCAGTACGGGACAGGGTCTCTTGGGCAATCAGCCCCAGCATTTT.

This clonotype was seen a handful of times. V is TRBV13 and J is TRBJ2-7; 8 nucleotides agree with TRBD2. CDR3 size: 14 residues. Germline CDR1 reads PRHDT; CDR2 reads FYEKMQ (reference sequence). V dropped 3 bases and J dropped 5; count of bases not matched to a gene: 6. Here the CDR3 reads CASSFTSGGDEQYF. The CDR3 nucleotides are TGTGCCAGCAGCTTCACTAGCGGCGGTGACGAGCAGTACTTC.

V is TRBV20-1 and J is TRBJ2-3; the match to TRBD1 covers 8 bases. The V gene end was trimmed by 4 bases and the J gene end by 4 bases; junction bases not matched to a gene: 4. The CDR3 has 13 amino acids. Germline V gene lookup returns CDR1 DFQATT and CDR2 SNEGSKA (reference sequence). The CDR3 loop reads CSATSRGPDTQYF. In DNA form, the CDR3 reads TGCAGTGCTACGTCCAGGGGGCCAGATACGCAGTATTTT.

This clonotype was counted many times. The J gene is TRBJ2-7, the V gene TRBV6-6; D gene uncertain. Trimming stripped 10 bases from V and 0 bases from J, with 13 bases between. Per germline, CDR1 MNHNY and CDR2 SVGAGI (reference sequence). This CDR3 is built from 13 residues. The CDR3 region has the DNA TGTGCCACCTTATTGAGTACCTCCTACGAGCAGTACTTC. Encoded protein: CATLLSTSYEQYF.

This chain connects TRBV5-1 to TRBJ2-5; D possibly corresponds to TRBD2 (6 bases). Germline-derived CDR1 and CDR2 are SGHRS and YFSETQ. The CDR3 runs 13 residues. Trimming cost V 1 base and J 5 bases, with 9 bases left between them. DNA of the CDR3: TGCGCCAGCAGCTTGCGGGGGTGGGAGACCCAGTACTTC. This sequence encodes CASSLRGWETQYF.

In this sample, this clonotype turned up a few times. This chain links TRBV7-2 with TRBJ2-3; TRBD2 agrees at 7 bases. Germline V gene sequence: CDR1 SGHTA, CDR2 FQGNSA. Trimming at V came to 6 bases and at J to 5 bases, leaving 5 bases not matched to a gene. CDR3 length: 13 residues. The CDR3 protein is CASSPGGRDTQYF. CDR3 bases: TGTGCCAGCAGTCCAGGCGGGAGAGATACGCAGTATTTT.

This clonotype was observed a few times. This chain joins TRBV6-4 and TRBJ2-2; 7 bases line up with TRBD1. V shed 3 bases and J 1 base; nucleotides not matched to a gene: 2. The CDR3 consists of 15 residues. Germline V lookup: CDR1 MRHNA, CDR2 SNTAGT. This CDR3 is CASSERTGNTGELFF. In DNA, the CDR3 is TGTGCCAGCAGTGAACGGACAGGGAACACCGGGGAGCTGTTTTTT.

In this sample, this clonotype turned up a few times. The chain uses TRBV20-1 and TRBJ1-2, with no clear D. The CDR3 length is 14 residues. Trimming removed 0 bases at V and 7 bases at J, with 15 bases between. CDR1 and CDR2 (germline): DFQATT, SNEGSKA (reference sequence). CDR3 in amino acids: CSARDSNGLGGYTF. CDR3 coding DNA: TGCAGTGCTAGAGATTCAAACGGCCTTGGTGGCTACACCTTC.

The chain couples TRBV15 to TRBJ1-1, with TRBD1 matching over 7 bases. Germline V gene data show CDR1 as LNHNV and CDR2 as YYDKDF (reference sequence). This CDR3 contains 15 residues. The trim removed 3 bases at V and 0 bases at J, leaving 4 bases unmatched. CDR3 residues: CATSSGDRVNTEAFF. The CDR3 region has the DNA TGTGCCACCAGCAGTGGAGACAGGGTGAACACTGAAGCTTTCTTT.

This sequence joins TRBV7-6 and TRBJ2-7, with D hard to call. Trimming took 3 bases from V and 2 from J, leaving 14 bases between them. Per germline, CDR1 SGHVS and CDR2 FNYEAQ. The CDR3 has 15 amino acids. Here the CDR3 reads CASSLARAGPYEQYF. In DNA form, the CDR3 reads TGTGCCAGCAGCTTGGCAAGAGCAGGTCCCTACGAGCAGTACTTC. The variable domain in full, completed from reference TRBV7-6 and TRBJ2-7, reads GAGVSQSPRYKVTKRGQDVALRCDPISGHVSLYWYRQALGQGPEFLTYFNYEAQQDKSGLPNDRFSAERPEGSISTLTIQRTEQRDSAMYRCASSLARAGPYEQYFGPGTRLTVT.

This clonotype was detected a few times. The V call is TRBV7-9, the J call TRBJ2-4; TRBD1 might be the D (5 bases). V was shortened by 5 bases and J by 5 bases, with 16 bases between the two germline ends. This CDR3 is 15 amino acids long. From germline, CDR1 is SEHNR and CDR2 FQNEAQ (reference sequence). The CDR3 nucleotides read TGTGCCAGCAGCCCACCAGGGCAGGGCGAAAACATTCAGTACTTC. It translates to CASSPPGQGENIQYF.

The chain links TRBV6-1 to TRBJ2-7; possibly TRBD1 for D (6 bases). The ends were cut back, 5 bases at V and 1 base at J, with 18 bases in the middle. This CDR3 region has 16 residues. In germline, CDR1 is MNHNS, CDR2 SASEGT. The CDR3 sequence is CASSPFRQARSYEQYF. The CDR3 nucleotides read TGTGCCAGCAGTCCCTTCCGACAGGCTCGATCCTACGAGCAGTACTTC.

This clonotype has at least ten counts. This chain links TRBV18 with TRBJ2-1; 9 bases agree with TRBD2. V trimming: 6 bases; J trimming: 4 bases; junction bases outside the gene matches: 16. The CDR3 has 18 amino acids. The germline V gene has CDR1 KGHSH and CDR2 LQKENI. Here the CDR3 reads CASSPTRAGGPAYNEQFF. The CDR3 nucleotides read TGTGCCAGCTCGCCCACGCGTGCGGGAGGGCCGGCGTACAATGAGCAGTTCTTC. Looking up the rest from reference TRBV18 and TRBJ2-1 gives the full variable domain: NAGVMQNPRHLVRRRGQEARLRCSPMKGHSHVYWYRQLPEEGLKFMVYLQKENIIDESGMPKERFSAEFPKEGPSILRIQQVVRGDSAAYFCASSPTRAGGPAYNEQFFGPGTRLTVL.

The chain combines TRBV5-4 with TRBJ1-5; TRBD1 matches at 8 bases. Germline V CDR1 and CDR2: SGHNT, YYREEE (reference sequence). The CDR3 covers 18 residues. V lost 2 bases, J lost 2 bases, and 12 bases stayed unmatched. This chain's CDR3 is CASSLSNFDRGGNQPQHF. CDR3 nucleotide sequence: TGTGCCAGCAGCTTAAGCAACTTCGACAGGGGAGGCAATCAGCCCCAGCATTTT. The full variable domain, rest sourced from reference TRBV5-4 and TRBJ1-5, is ETGVTQSPTHLIKTRGQQVTLRCSSQSGHNTVSWYQQALGQGPQFIFQYYREEENGRGNFPPRFSGLQFPNYSSELNVNALELDDSALYLCASSLSNFDRGGNQPQHFGDGTRLSIL.

The CDR3 loop is CASSYLEGAETQYF. As DNA, the CDR3 is TGTGCCAGCAGTTACTTGGAGGGAGCGGAGACCCAGTACTTC. The genes are TRBV6-5 and TRBJ2-5; tentatively, D is TRBD2 (6 bases). V was clipped by 1 base and J by 5 bases, with 11 bases between them. Per the germline V gene, CDR1 is MNHEY and CDR2 is SVGAGI. The length of the CDR3 is 14 residues.

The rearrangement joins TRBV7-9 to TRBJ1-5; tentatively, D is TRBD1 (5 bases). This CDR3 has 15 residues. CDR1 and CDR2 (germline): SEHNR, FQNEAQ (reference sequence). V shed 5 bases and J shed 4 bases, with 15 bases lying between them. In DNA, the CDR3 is TGTGCCAGCAGCCCCCCTGGGGGGGAAAATCAGCCCCAGCATTTT. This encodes CASSPPGGENQPQHF.

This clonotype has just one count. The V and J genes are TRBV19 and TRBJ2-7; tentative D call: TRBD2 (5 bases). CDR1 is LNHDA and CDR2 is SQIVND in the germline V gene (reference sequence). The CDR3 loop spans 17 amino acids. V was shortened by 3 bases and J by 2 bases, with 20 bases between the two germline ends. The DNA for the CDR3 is TGTGCCAGTAGTATCCCGGGATCATCTCACCATCCCTACGAGCAGTACTTC. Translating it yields CASSIPGSSHHPYEQYF.

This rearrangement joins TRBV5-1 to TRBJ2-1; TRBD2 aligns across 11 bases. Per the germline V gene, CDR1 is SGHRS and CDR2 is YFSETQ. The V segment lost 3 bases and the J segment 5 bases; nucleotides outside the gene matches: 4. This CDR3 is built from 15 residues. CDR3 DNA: TGCGCCAGCAGCTCTCGACTAGCGGGACACAATGAGCAGTTCTTC. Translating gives CASSSRLAGHNEQFF.

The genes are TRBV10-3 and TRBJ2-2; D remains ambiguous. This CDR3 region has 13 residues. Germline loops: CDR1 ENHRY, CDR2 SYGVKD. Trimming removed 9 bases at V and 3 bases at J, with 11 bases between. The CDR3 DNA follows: TGTGCCATGGGAAAAAAGGACACCGGGGAGCTGTTTTTT. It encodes CAMGKKDTGELFF.

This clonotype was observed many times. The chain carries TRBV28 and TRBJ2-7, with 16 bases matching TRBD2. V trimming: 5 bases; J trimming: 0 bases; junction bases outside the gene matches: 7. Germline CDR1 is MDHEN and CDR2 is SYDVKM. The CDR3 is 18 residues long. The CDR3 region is CASSPGTSGRALSYEQYF. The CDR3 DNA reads TGTGCCAGCAGTCCCGGGACTAGCGGGAGGGCCCTCTCCTACGAGCAGTACTTC.

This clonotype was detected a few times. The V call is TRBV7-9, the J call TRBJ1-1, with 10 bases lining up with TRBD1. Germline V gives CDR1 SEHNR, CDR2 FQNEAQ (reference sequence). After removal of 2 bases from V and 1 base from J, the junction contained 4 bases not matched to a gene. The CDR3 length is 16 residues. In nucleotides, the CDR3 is TGTGCCAGCAGCTTAAGACAGGGGGCGCGGAACACTGAAGCTTTCTTT. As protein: CASSLRQGARNTEAFF.

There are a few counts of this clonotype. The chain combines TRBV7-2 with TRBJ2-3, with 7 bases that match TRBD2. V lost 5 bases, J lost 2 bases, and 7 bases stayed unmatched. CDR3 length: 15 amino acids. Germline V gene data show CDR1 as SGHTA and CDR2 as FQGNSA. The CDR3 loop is CASSPSGSFTDTQYF. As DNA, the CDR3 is TGTGCCAGCAGCCCTAGCGGTTCTTTCACAGATACGCAGTATTTT.

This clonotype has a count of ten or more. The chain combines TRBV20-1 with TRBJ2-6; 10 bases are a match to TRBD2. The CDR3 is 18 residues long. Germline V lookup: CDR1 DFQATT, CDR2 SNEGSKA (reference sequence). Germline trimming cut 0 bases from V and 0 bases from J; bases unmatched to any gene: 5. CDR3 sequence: CSARDQLAGFSGANVLTF. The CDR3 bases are TGCAGTGCTAGAGATCAACTAGCGGGATTCTCTGGGGCCAACGTCCTGACTTTC.

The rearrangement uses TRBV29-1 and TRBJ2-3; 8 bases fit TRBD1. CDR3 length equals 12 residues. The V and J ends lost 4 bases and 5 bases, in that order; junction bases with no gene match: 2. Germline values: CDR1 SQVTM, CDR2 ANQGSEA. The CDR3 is CSVGQGKDTQYF. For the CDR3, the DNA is TGCAGCGTTGGACAGGGGAAAGATACGCAGTATTTT.

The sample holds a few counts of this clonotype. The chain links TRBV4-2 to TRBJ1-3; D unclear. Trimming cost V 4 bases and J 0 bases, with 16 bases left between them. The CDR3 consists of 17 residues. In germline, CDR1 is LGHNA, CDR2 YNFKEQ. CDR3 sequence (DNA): TGTGCCAGCAGCCGGACGGACGGCACCTTCTCTGGAAACACCATATATTTT. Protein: CASSRTDGTFSGNTIYF.

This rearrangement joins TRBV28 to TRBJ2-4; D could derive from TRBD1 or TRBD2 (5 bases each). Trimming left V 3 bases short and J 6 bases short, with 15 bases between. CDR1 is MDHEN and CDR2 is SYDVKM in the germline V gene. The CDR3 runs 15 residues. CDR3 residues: CASSFKGVGVNIQYF. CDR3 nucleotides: TGTGCCAGCAGTTTCAAAGGGGTCGGGGTAAACATTCAGTACTTC.

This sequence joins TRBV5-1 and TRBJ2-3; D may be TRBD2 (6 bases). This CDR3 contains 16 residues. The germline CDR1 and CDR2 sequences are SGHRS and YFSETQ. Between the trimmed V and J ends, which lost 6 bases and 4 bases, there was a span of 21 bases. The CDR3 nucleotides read TGCGCCAGCACTTGGAACGTGGCTAGCGTCCCAGATACGCAGTATTTT. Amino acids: CASTWNVASVPDTQYF.

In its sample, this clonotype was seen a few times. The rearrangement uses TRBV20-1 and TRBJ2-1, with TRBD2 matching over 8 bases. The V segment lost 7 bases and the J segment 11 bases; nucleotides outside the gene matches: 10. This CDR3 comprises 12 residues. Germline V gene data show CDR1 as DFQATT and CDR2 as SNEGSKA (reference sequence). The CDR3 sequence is CSESGSATKQFF. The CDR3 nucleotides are TGCAGTGAAAGCGGGAGTGCCACCAAGCAGTTCTTC.

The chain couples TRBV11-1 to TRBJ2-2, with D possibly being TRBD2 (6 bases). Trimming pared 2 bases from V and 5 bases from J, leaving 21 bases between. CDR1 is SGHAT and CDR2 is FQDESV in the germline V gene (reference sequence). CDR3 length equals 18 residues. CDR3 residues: CASSLRIPSGGSTGELFF. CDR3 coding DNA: TGTGCCAGCAGCTTAAGGATACCTTCCGGGGGAAGTACCGGGGAGCTGTTTTTT. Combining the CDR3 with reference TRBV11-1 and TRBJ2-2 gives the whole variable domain EAEVAQSPRYKITEKSQAVAFWCDPISGHATLYWYRQILGQGPELLVQFQDESVVDDSQLPKDRFSAERLKGVDSTLKIQPAELGDSAMYLCASSLRIPSGGSTGELFFGEGSRLTVL.